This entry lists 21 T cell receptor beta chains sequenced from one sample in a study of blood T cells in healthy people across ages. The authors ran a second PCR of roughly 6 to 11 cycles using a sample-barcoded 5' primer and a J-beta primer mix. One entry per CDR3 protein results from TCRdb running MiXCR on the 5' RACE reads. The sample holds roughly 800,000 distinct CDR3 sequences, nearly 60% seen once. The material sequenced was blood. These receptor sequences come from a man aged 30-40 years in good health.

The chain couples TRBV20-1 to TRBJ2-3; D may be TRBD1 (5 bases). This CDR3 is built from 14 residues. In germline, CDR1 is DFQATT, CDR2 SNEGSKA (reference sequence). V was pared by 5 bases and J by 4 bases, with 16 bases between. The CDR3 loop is CSAARQYVADTQYF. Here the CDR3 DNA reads TGCAGTGCTGCCCGACAGTACGTCGCAGATACGCAGTATTTT.

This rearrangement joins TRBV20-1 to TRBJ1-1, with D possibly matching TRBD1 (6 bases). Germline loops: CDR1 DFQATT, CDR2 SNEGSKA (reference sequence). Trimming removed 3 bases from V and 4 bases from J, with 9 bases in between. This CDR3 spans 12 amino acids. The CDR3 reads CSASTGSTEAFF. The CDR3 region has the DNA TGCAGTGCTAGTACAGGGAGCACTGAAGCTTTCTTT.

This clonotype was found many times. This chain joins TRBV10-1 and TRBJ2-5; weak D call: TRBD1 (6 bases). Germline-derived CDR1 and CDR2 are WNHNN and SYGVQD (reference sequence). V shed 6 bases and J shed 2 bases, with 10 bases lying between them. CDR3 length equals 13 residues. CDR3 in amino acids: CASSRGQQETQYF. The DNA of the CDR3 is TGCGCCAGCAGCCGCGGACAGCAAGAGACCCAGTACTTC.

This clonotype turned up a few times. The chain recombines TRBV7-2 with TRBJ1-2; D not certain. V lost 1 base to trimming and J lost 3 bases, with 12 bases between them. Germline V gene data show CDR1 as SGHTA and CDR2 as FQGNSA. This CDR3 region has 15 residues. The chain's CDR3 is CASSLGWRKHYGYTF. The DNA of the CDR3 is TGTGCCAGCAGCTTAGGTTGGCGAAAACACTATGGCTACACCTTC.

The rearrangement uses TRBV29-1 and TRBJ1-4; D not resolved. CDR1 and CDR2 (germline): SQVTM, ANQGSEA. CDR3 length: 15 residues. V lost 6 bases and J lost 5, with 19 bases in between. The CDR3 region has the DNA TGCAGCGTGAGGTTTTGGACCGGCCAGAATGAAAAACTGTTTTTT. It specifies CSVRFWTGQNEKLFF.

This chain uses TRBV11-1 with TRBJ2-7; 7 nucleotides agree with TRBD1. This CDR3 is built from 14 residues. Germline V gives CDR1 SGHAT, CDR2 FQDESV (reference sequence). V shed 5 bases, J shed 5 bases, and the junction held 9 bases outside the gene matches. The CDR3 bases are TGTGCCAGCAGCCAACAACAGGGGTACCACGAGCAGTACTTC. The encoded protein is CASSQQQGYHEQYF.

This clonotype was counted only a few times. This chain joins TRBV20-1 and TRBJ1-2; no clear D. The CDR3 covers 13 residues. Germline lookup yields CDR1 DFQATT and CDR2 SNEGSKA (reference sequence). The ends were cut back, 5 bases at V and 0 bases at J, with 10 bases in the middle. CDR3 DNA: TGCAGTGCTTCAGAGCCTACTAACTATGGCTACACCTTC. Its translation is CSASEPTNYGYTF.

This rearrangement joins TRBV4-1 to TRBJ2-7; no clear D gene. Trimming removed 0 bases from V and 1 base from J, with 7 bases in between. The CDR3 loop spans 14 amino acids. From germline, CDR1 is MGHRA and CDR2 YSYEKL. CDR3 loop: CASSQEQTSYEQYF. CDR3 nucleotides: TGCGCCAGCAGCCAAGAACAGACTTCCTACGAGCAGTACTTC.

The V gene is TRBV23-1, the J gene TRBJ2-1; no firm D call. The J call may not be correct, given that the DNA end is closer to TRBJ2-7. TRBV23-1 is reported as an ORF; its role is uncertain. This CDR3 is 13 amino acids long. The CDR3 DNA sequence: TGCGCCACCTCTCGAGGCCAGATCAACGAGCAGTACTTC. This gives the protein CATSRGQINEQYF.

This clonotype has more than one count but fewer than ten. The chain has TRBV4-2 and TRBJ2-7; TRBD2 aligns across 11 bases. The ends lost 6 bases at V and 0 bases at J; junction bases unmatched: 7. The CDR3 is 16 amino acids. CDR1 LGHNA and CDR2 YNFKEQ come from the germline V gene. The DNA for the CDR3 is TGTGCCAGCAGACCGGGACTAGCGGATAGCTCCTACGAGCAGTACTTC. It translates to CASRPGLADSSYEQYF.

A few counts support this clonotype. CDR3 loop: CASSLVEGVPYEQYF. The CDR3 bases are TGTGCCAGCAGCTTAGTTGAGGGAGTCCCCTACGAGCAGTACTTC. V gene TRBV7-2 combines with J gene TRBJ2-7; weak D call: TRBD2 (5 bases). Germline lookup yields CDR1 SGHTA and CDR2 FQGNSA. Between the trimmed V and J ends, which lost 1 base and 2 bases, there was a span of 12 bases. The CDR3 loop spans 15 amino acids.

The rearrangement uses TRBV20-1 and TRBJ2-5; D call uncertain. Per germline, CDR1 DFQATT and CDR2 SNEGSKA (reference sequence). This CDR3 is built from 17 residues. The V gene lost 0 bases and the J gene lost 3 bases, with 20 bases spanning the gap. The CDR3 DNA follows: TGCAGTGCTAGAGATCCCCTCGGCCGGGCCCCTAAAGAGACCCAGTACTTC. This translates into CSARDPLGRAPKETQYF.

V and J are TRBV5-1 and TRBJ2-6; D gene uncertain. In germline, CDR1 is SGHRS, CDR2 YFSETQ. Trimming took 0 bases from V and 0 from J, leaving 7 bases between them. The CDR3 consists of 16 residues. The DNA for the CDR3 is TGCGCCAGCAGCTTGGAACAGATCTCTGGGGCCAACGTCCTGACTTTC. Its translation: CASSLEQISGANVLTF.

The CDR3 loop is CASSVSSHGDSPLHF. CDR3 coding DNA: TGTGCCAGCAGCGTTTCCTCCCACGGAGATTCACCCCTCCACTTT. The V call is TRBV9, the J call TRBJ1-6; D remains ambiguous. Trimming removed 2 bases at V and 8 bases at J, with 14 bases between. Germline loops: CDR1 SGDLS, CDR2 YYNGEE. The CDR3 sequence is 15 residues long.

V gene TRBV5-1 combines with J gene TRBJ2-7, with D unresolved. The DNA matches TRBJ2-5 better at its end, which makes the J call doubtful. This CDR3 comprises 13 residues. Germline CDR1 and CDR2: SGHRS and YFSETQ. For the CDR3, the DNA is TGCGCCAGCAGCGCGGTCCCCTGGGAGACCCAGTACTTC. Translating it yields CASSAVPWETQYF.

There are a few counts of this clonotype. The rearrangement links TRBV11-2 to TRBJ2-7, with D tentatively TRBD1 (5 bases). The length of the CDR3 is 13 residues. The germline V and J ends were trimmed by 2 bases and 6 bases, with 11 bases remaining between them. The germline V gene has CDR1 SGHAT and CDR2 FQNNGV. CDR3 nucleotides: TGTGCCAGCAGCTTACATCAGGGCCGCGAGCAGTACTTC. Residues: CASSLHQGREQYF.

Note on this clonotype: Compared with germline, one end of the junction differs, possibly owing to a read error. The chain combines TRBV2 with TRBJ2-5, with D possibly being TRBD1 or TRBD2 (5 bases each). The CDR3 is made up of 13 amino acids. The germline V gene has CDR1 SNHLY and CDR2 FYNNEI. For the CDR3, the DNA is TGTGCCAGCGATCGATCGGGGCAAGAGAGCCAGTACTTC. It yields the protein CASDRSGQESQYF.

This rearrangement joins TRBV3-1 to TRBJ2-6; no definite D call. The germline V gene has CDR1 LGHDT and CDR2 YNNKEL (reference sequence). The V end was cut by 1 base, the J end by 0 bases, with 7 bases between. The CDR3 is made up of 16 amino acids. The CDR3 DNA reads TGTGCCAGCAGCCAAGCCTCGGTCTCTGGGGCCAACGTCCTGACTTTC. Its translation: CASSQASVSGANVLTF.

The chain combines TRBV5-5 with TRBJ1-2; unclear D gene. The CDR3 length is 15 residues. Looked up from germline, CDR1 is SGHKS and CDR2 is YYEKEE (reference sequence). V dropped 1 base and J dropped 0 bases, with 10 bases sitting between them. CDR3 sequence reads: CASSLSPGPNYGYTF. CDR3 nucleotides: TGTGCCAGCAGCTTGTCGCCAGGACCTAACTATGGCTACACCTTC.

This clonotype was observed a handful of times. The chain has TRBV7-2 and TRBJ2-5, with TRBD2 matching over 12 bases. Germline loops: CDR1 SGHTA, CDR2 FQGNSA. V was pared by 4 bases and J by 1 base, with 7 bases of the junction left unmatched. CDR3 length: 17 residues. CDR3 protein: CASSSTMGLAGQETQYF. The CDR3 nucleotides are TGTGCCAGCAGCTCCACCATGGGACTAGCGGGCCAAGAGACCCAGTACTTC.

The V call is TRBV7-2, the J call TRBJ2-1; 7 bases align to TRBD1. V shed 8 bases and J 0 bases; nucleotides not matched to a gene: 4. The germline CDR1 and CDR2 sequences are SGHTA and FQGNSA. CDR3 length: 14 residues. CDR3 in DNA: TGTGCCAGCCTCCGGGACAGCTCCTACAATGAGCAGTTCTTC. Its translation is CASLRDSSYNEQFF.